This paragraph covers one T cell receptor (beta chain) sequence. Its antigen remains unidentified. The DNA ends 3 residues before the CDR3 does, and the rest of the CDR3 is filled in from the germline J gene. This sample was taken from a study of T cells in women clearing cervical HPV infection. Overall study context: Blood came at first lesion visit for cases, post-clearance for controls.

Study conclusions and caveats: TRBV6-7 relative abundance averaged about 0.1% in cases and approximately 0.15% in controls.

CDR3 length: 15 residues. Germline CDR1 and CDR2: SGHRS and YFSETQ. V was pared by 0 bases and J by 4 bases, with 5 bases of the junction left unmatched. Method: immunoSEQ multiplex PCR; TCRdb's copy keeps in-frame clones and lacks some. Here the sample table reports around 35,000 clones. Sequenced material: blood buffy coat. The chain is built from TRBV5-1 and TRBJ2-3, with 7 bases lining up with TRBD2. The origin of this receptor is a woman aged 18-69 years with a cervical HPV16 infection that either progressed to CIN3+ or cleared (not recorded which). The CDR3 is CASSLAGGRADTQYF. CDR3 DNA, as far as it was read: TGCGCCAGCAGCTTGGCGGGCGGGAGAGCAGATACG. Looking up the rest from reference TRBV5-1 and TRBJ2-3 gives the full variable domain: KAGVTQTPRYLIKTRGQQVTLSCSPISGHRSVSWYQQTPGQGLQFLFEYFSETQRNKGNFPGRFSGRQFSNSRSEMNVSTLELGDSALYLCASSLAGGRADTQYFGPGTRLTVL.